Detailed here is one T cell receptor (beta chain). Its antigen remains unidentified. The assay was immunoSEQ multiplex PCR, and TCRdb's table has in-frame clones only and misses some. This sample yields 50,000 to 55,000 clones, of which 95% to 97% are seen a single time; 0.55% to 0.65% belongs to the top ten. Germline lookup yields CDR1 SGHNT and CDR2 YYREEE (reference sequence). The CDR3 consists of 14 residues. Between the trimmed V and J ends, which lost 5 bases and 5 bases, there was a span of 14 bases. This sample is drawn from a study of siplizumab effects on memory and regulatory T cells. General study points: Memory cells seemed less diverse than naive T cells, which also seemed major contributors to the alloresponse. Sequences that were alloreactive and traceable to unstimulated CD4+ memory cells were significantly reduced by siplizumab.

Using three donor pairs, the authors sequenced unstimulated naive, memory, effector memory and TEMRA subsets. The sequence came from a human donor in good health. The J gene is TRBJ1-3, the V gene TRBV5-4; D is unclear. The sample consisted of naive CD4+ T cells sorted from blood. For the CDR3, the DNA is TGTGCCAGCAGTTTTGGTGAATCTCGAAACACCATATATTTT. It specifies CASSFGESRNTIYF.